This section outlines one T cell receptor (beta chain) sequence together with its context. Its antigen is unknown. Genes here carry mouse names. With the read ending 1 residue before the CDR3 end, the germline J gene is used to fill in that end. This CDR3 has 11 amino acids. Looked up from germline, CDR1 is GFQATS and CDR2 is STVNSAI. V dropped 3 bases and J dropped 4 bases, with 3 bases sitting between them. Survey-depth TCRbeta CDR3 sequencing reported V/J genes and productive frequencies. TCRdb keeps only in-frame clones here, not all; method: immunoSEQ multiplex PCR. The data show approximately 22,000 clones, with just under 75% seen just once and 0.66% held by the top ten. The source of the sample is a study of tissue T cells after allogeneic stem cell transplantation. Study-level points and caveats: Limitations included a small, clinically heterogeneous cohort and limited sampling depth. Only a limited share of tissue TCRs appeared in blood or spleen. The study did not identify alloreactive or antigen-specific tissue TCRs, and some clones might be persisting host cells.

V usage is TRBV20 and J usage is TRBJ1-4; D not certain. The TCR comes from a female BALB/c mouse in good health. The mouse strain carries the MHC haplotype H2-d. The sequenced sample was spleen. CDR3 bases read: TGTGGTGCTAGCAACAACGAAAGATTATTT. Translating it yields CGASNNERLF. The entire CDR3 reads CGASNNERLFF. The full variable domain, in which reference TRBV20 and TRBJ1-4 provide the parts outside the CDR3, is GALVYQYPRRTICKSGTSMRMECQAVGFQATSVAWYRQSPQKTFELIALSTVNSAIKYEQNFTQEKFPISHPNLSFSSMTVLNAYLEDRGLYLCGASNNERLFFGHGTKLSVL.